These 15 T cell receptor beta chains originate from one sample sequenced in a study of T cell responses to AZD1222 COVID-19 vaccine. Repertoires were generated with immunoSEQ multiplex PCR, while TCRdb's copy carries only in-frame clones and drops some. The table shows 120,000 to 150,000 clones, with 80% to 85% occurring only once. This material consisted of peripheral blood, taken on day 0 of MenACWY control vaccination. These receptors came from an adult in good health.

A few counts support this clone. An end of the junction does not agree with germline; a read error may underlie this. The V call is TRBV6-1, the J call TRBJ2-7; TRBD1 aligns across 9 bases. Germline lookup yields CDR1 MNHNS and CDR2 SASEGT. There are 15 residues in the CDR3. Here the CDR3 reads CASREETGGSYEQYF. DNA of the CDR3: TGTGCCAGCAGGGAAGAGACAGGGGGTTCCTACGAGCAGTACTTC.

The V call is TRBV3-1 (or the pseudogene TRBV3-2), the J call TRBJ1-2; 7 nucleotides line up with TRBD1. The V gene end was trimmed by 3 bases and the J gene end by 8 bases; junction bases not matched to a gene: 15. This CDR3 has 16 amino acids. Germline lookup yields CDR1 LGHDT and CDR2 YNNKEL (reference sequence). CDR3 DNA sequence: TGTGCCAGCAGCCAGGCTTTCCACAGGGGCACAGGGGGCTACACCTTC. It is translated as CASSQAFHRGTGGYTF.

This clone appeared a single time. The gene calls are TRBV6-1 and TRBJ2-7; 11 bases line up with TRBD1. This CDR3 is built from 14 residues. The V segment lost 3 bases and the J segment 4 bases; nucleotides outside the gene matches: 2. Germline-derived CDR1 and CDR2 are MNHNS and SASEGT. The CDR3 sequence: CASSDRDRGYEQYV. CDR3 sequence (DNA): TGTGCCAGCAGTGACCGGGACAGGGGGTACGAGCAGTACGTC.

The gene calls are TRBV5-4 and TRBJ1-2; possible D gene TRBD1, 6 bases. The CDR3 is 13 amino acids. Per the germline V gene, CDR1 is SGHNT and CDR2 is YYREEE (reference sequence). Trimming left V 3 bases short and J 4 bases short, with 10 bases between. CDR3: CASSSDSIYGYTF. For the CDR3, the DNA is TGTGCCAGCAGCTCGGACAGCATCTATGGCTACACCTTC.

The chain couples TRBV12-3 or TRBV12-4 to TRBJ1-2; D not certain. The CDR3 spans 13 residues. V lost 3 bases to trimming and J lost 8 bases, with 13 bases between them. The CDR3 region is CASSFPGHEGYTF. CDR3 sequence (DNA): TGTGCCAGCAGTTTCCCCGGGCATGAGGGCTACACCTTC.

The J gene is TRBJ1-2, the V gene TRBV19; unclear D gene. Trimming shortened V by 10 bases and J by 1 base, and 31 bases separated the two germline ends. The CDR3 spans 19 residues. Germline-derived CDR1 and CDR2 are LNHDA and SQIVND (reference sequence). CDR3 coding DNA: TGTGCCACCAAAAACGCGCCAGGCCGGAGTCCAGGCAATAACTATGGCTACACCTTC. Protein: CATKNAPGRSPGNNYGYTF.

The chain employs TRBV19 and TRBJ1-1, with D possibly matching TRBD1 (5 bases). The V gene's germline CDR1 is LNHDA and CDR2 SQIVND (reference sequence). There are 15 residues in the CDR3. Trimming left V 5 bases short and J 5 bases short, with 18 bases between. The DNA for the CDR3 is TGTGCCAGTAGTGCCGGGACGAGGGGCGGGACTGAAGCTTTCTTT. It translates to CASSAGTRGGTEAFF.

The chain combines TRBV12-3 or TRBV12-4 with TRBJ1-1, with D uncertain. With 3 bases removed from V and 6 bases from J, the gap between germline ends came to 11 bases. The CDR3 loop spans 13 amino acids. CDR3: CASSLGPNAEAFF. CDR3 sequence (DNA): TGTGCCAGCAGTTTGGGTCCTAATGCTGAAGCTTTCTTT.

The rearrangement joins TRBV10-3 to TRBJ1-2, with 7 bases aligning to TRBD1. This CDR3 spans 13 amino acids. Unmatched junction bases numbered 3, after V lost 4 bases and J lost 4 bases. The germline CDR1 and CDR2 sequences are ENHRY and SYGVKD. The CDR3 DNA follows: TGTGCCATCAGTGGTGGGACAGCCTATGGCTACACCTTC. It encodes CAISGGTAYGYTF.

The V gene is TRBV28, the J gene TRBJ1-5; the match to TRBD1 covers 7 bases. With 5 bases clipped from V and 6 bases from J, the junction kept 7 bases outside the gene matches. The germline CDR1 and CDR2 sequences are MDHEN and SYDVKM. This CDR3 contains 14 residues. CDR3 residues: CASSLYRGGQPQHF. The CDR3 nucleotides read TGTGCCAGCAGTCTCTACAGGGGAGGTCAGCCCCAGCATTTT. The full variable domain, rest sourced from reference TRBV28 and TRBJ1-5, is DVKVTQSSRYLVKRTGEKVFLECVQDMDHENMFWYRQDPGLGLRLIYFSYDVKMKEKGDIPEGYSVSREKKERFSLILESASTNQTSMYLCASSLYRGGQPQHFGDGTRLSIL.

The rearrangement joins TRBV6-1 to TRBJ2-3; TRBD1 might be the D (5 bases). The CDR3 runs to 14 residues. CDR1 is MNHNS and CDR2 is SASEGT in the germline V gene. The germline V and J ends were trimmed by 2 bases and 4 bases, with 10 bases remaining between them. The CDR3 loop reads CASSEYGRADTQYF. The CDR3, as DNA: TGTGCCAGCAGTGAATACGGCAGGGCAGATACGCAGTATTTT.

This chain joins TRBV11-2 and TRBJ2-6, with no clear D. CDR1 is SGHAT, CDR2 FQNNGV, per germline. The length of the CDR3 is 18 residues. V was pared by 1 base and J by 0 bases, with 13 bases between. The CDR3 here is CASSLVGSTSSGANVLTF. In DNA form, the CDR3 reads TGTGCCAGCAGCTTAGTTGGCTCGACCAGCTCTGGGGCCAACGTCCTGACTTTC.

The chain has TRBV4-1 and TRBJ2-2, with 10 bases that match TRBD1. Germline CDR1 is MGHRA and CDR2 is YSYEKL. The junction had 7 bases not matched to a gene; V was cut back by 3 bases and J by 3 bases. The CDR3 is 17 amino acids. The CDR3 DNA sequence: TGCGCCAGCAGCCAGCGGCGCGGGACAGGGGACACCGGGGAGCTGTTTTTT. Protein: CASSQRRGTGDTGELFF.

V gene TRBV11-2 combines with J gene TRBJ1-6; D unresolved. Germline V lookup: CDR1 SGHAT, CDR2 FQNNGV. V was shortened by 5 bases and J by 6 bases, with 17 bases between the two germline ends. This CDR3 comprises 16 residues. The chain's CDR3 is CASSVYRASSNSPLHF. The CDR3 region has the DNA TGTGCCAGCAGCGTTTACCGGGCCTCTAGTAATTCACCCCTCCACTTT.

This clone was detected once. The chain is built from TRBV28 and TRBJ2-1; perhaps TRBD1 as D (5 bases). There are 16 residues in the CDR3. Deletions cut 6 bases from V and 5 bases from J, with 20 bases between. CDR1 MDHEN and CDR2 SYDVKM come from the germline V gene. CDR3 in DNA: TGTGCCAGCAGCCACACAGGTCCGCCGATGAACAATGAGCAGTTCTTC. Its protein is CASSHTGPPMNNEQFF.